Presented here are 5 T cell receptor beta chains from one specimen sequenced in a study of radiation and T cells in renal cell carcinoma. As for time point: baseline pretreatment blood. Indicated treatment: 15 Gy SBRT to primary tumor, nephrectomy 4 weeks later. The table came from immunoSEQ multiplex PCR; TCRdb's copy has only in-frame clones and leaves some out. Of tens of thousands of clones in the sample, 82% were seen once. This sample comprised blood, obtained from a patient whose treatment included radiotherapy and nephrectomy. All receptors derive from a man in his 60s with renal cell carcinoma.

The CDR3 sequence is CASSIGAGRANEQFF. The CDR3, as DNA: TGTGCCAGTAGTATTGGAGCGGGGAGGGCTAATGAGCAGTTCTTC. V gene TRBV19 combines with J gene TRBJ2-1; 7 nucleotides line up with TRBD2. The CDR3 totals 15 residues. The V gene's germline CDR1 is LNHDA and CDR2 SQIVND (reference sequence). The V gene end was trimmed by 3 bases and the J gene end by 7 bases; junction bases not matched to a gene: 9.

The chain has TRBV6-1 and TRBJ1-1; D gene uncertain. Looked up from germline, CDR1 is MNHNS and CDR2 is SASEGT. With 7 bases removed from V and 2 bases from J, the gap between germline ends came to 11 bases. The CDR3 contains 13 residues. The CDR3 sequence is CASMYQDNTEAFF. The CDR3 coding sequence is TGTGCCAGCATGTATCAGGACAACACTGAAGCTTTCTTT.

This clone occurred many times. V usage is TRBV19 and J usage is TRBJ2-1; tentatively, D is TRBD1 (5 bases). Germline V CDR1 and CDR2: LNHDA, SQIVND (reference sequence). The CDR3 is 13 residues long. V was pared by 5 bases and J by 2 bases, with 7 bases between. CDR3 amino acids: CASSLTAYNEQFF. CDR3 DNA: TGTGCCAGTAGTTTGACAGCCTACAATGAGCAGTTCTTC.

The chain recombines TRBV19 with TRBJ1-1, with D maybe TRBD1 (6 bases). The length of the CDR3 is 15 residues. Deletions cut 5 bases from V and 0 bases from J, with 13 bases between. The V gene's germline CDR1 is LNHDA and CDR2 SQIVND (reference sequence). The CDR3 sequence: CASSPGQIVNTEAFF. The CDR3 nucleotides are TGTGCCAGTAGTCCAGGACAGATCGTGAACACTGAAGCTTTCTTT.

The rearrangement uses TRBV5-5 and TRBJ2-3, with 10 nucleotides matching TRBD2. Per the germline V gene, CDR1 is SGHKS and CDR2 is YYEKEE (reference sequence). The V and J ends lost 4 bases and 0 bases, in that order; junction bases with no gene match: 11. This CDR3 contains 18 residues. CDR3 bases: TGTGCCAGCAGCCTATCCCTAACTAGCGGGAAAAGCACAGATACGCAGTATTTT. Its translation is CASSLSLTSGKSTDTQYF.